A single sample is the source of the 17 T cell receptor beta chains below, sequenced in a study of T cell responses to AZD1222 COVID-19 vaccine. Assay used: immunoSEQ multiplex PCR; TCRdb lists only in-frame clones, some missing. Of over 150,000 clones in the sample, approximately 93% were seen once. The material sequenced was peripheral blood, taken 28 days after the second AZD1222 dose. The receptors were gathered from an adult who received the AZD1222 COVID-19 vaccine.

J is TRBJ1-2 and V is TRBV10-2, with 7 nucleotides matching TRBD1. The CDR3 has 15 residues. V was pared by 6 bases and J by 4 bases, with 11 bases of the junction left unmatched. Germline V gives CDR1 WSHSY, CDR2 SAAADI. The CDR3 bases are TGCGCCAGCAGAGGGAGAGGGCAGGGGGGCTATGGCTACACCTTC. Protein product: CASRGRGQGGYGYTF.

In this sample, this clone turned up once. V is TRBV2 and J is TRBJ1-1; possible D gene TRBD1, 5 bases. Germline CDR1 SNHLY, CDR2 FYNNEI. V lost 4 bases and J 5 bases, leaving 8 bases between the germline ends. The CDR3 has 12 residues. For the CDR3, the DNA is TGTGCCAGCAGTGTGGGGGGGACTGAAGCTTTCTTT. It is translated as CASSVGGTEAFF.

The J gene is TRBJ1-5, the V gene TRBV7-8; a possible D gene is TRBD1 (5 bases). The CDR3 totals 14 residues. Trimming removed 4 bases at V and 4 bases at J, with 11 bases between. CDR1 is SGHVS and CDR2 is FQNEAQ in the germline V gene. The chain's CDR3 is CASSWGGSNQPQHF. The CDR3 bases are TGTGCCAGCAGCTGGGGGGGAAGTAATCAGCCCCAGCATTTT.

The chain combines TRBV6-5 with TRBJ2-7; a weak D match, TRBD1 (7 bases). Per the germline V gene, CDR1 is MNHEY and CDR2 is SVGAGI. V was pared by 7 bases and J by 5 bases, with 15 bases between. CDR3 size: 13 residues. This chain's CDR3 is CASNPQGGNEQYF. CDR3 in DNA: TGTGCCAGCAATCCCCAGGGGGGAAACGAGCAGTACTTC.

The sample holds one count of this clone. V and J are TRBV6-2 or TRBV6-3 and TRBJ2-2, with 11 bases lining up with TRBD1. The CDR3 is made up of 17 amino acids. The germline CDR1 and CDR2 sequences are MNHEY and SVGEGT. Trimming took 3 bases from V and 6 from J; bases not matched to a gene: 9. The DNA of the CDR3 is TGTGCCAGCAGTTATCGACACCAGGGACAGGGGGCCGGGGAGCTGTTTTTT. It translates to CASSYRHQGQGAGELFF.

This chain links TRBV6-4 with TRBJ1-2; 8 bases are a match to TRBD1. The CDR3 runs to 13 residues. The V gene's germline CDR1 is MRHNA and CDR2 SNTAGT. The ends lost 5 bases at V and 7 bases at J; junction bases unmatched: 6. CDR3 nucleotides: TGTGCCAGCAGTCAAGACAGGGGACGTGGCTACACCTTC. Translation: CASSQDRGRGYTF.

The CDR3 protein is CSVEWVISPGFEAFF. CDR3 bases: TGCAGCGTTGAGTGGGTCATCTCCCCGGGTTTTGAAGCTTTCTTT. The V gene is TRBV29-1, the J gene TRBJ1-1; D uncertain. This CDR3 spans 15 amino acids. Germline lookup yields CDR1 SQVTM and CDR2 ANQGSEA. Trimming took off 3 bases at V and 7 bases at J, with 21 bases between the two ends.

The J gene is TRBJ2-7, the V gene TRBV7-9, with 8 nucleotides matching TRBD1. The germline gives CDR1 SEHNR, CDR2 FQNEAQ (reference sequence). The V gene end was trimmed by 4 bases and the J gene end by 2 bases; junction bases not matched to a gene: 4. The CDR3 length is 14 residues. The CDR3 spells CASSWQGAAYEQYF. Here the CDR3 DNA reads TGTGCCAGCAGCTGGCAGGGGGCGGCCTACGAGCAGTACTTC.

Only one count was recorded for this clone. V gene TRBV3-1 (or the pseudogene TRBV3-2) combines with J gene TRBJ2-1; no clear D gene. The V end was cut by 0 bases, the J end by 6 bases, with 6 bases between. The germline V gene has CDR1 LGHDT and CDR2 YNNKEL (reference sequence). The CDR3 contains 13 residues. The CDR3, as DNA: TGTGCCAGCAGCCAAGACCCTAGCAATGAGCAGTTCTTC. Its translation is CASSQDPSNEQFF.

Only one count was recorded for this clone. The V and J genes are TRBV10-3 and TRBJ2-5; D might be TRBD1 (5 bases). V was trimmed by 4 bases and J by 3 bases, leaving 9 bases between them. The CDR3 contains 13 residues. Germline CDR1 ENHRY, CDR2 SYGVKD. The chain's CDR3 is CAISVAGKETQYF. The CDR3 nucleotides read TGTGCCATCAGTGTTGCAGGGAAAGAGACCCAGTACTTC.

The chain couples TRBV12-3 or TRBV12-4 to TRBJ1-1; weak D call: TRBD1 (6 bases). Trimming removed 6 bases at V and 5 bases at J, with 13 bases between. There are 13 residues in the CDR3. As DNA, the CDR3 is TGTGCCAGCAGCTGGGGGGGCGCGACTGAAGCTTTCTTT. The encoded protein is CASSWGGATEAFF.

This chain connects TRBV18 to TRBJ1-6, with D possibly being TRBD1 (6 bases). The CDR3 has 16 amino acids. The germline V and J ends were trimmed by 3 bases and 9 bases, with 18 bases remaining between them. From germline, CDR1 is KGHSH and CDR2 LQKENI. CDR3 bases: TGTGCCAGCTCACCCTTGACAGGCCGCGGGGTTTCACCCCTCCACTTT. This encodes CASSPLTGRGVSPLHF.

Comment on this clone: The sample carries other DNA sequences with the same CDR3. The CDR3 reads CASSLRGNQPQHF. In DNA form, the CDR3 reads TGTGCCAGCAGCTTACGAGGCAATCAGCCCCAGCATTTT. This chain joins TRBV5-6 and TRBJ1-5; D remains ambiguous. The length of the CDR3 is 13 residues. Deletions cut 2 bases from V and 2 bases from J, with 5 bases between. CDR1 SGHDT and CDR2 YYEEEE come from the germline V gene.

The chain employs TRBV29-1 and TRBJ2-1, with 11 bases lining up with TRBD1. This CDR3 has 14 residues. CDR1 SQVTM and CDR2 ANQGSEA come from the germline V gene. The J segment lost 8 bases and the V segment lost 4 bases, leaving 7 bases of the junction unmatched. This CDR3 reads CSVVRTGGWDEQFF. As DNA, the CDR3 is TGCAGCGTTGTTCGGACAGGGGGCTGGGATGAGCAGTTCTTC.

V is TRBV5-1 and J is TRBJ1-5; D is perhaps TRBD1 (6 bases). The V and J ends lost 2 bases and 0 bases respectively, with 12 bases between them. Germline CDR1 is SGHRS and CDR2 is YFSETQ. There are 16 residues in the CDR3. CDR3 loop: CASSLGTGFSNQPQHF. CDR3 coding DNA: TGCGCCAGCAGCTTAGGCACAGGGTTTAGCAATCAGCCCCAGCATTTT. Full variable domain (remainder filled in from reference TRBV5-1 and TRBJ1-5): KAGVTQTPRYLIKTRGQQVTLSCSPISGHRSVSWYQQTPGQGLQFLFEYFSETQRNKGNFPGRFSGRQFSNSRSEMNVSTLELGDSALYLCASSLGTGFSNQPQHFGDGTRLSIL.

The genes are TRBV19 and TRBJ1-1; 7 bases line up with TRBD1. Unmatched junction bases numbered 6, after V lost 3 bases and J lost 5 bases. CDR1 and CDR2 (germline): LNHDA, SQIVND (reference sequence). The CDR3 is 14 amino acids. DNA of the CDR3: TGTGCCAGTAGTATCCCGGACAGGTTGACTGAAGCTTTCTTT. Protein: CASSIPDRLTEAFF.

The chain couples TRBV4-3 to TRBJ2-1; 7 bases match TRBD1. In germline, CDR1 is LGHNA, CDR2 YSLEER. This CDR3 comprises 15 residues. J was trimmed by 12 bases and V by 3 bases; bases with no gene match: 14. The chain's CDR3 is CASSQNRDSDGRQFF. CDR3 coding DNA: TGCGCCAGCAGCCAGAACCGGGACAGTGACGGTAGGCAGTTCTTC.